This TCR beta chain was captured by sequencing in a study of T cells after yellow fever vaccination. As for the study in general: The SMART-Seq v4 Ultra Low Input method served to prepare the low-cell-number fractions. Study outcomes and limitations: Post-booster repertoires again held most primary-vaccination clones (roughly 96% CD4, 85% to 90% CD8). It was a small share of clonotypes that appeared in both CD4 and CD8 compartments.

This clonotype was recorded a few times. Its specificity is not known. A process of 5'RACE template switching, which added a universal primer site and UMIs, was used to make TCR cDNA. TCRdb reanalysed the 5' RACE reads using MiXCR and keeps one entry per CDR3 protein. This table holds 60,000 to 85,000 distinct CDR3 sequences, approximately 6.5% found once. Germline CDR1 LGHNA, CDR2 YSLEER. The CDR3 is 16 residues long. V was pared by 0 bases and J by 3 bases, with 12 bases between. The sequenced sample was CD8+ T cells sorted from PBMCs, obtained about 5 days after the first yellow fever vaccination. This TCR was recovered from a man younger than 30 who received the YFV17D yellow fever vaccine. The rearrangement joins TRBV4-3 to TRBJ1-5, with D possibly being TRBD1 (5 bases). The CDR3 protein is CASSQDRQGPNQPQHF. In DNA, the CDR3 is TGCGCCAGCAGCCAAGATCGTCAGGGACCCAATCAGCCCCAGCATTTT.